The following is a TCR beta chain sequence with its context. The antigen it recognizes is unknown. Base qualities are not recorded, but no much larger clone differs from it by a single base. The sample originates from a study of graft-versus-host responses after intestinal transplantation listed by TCRdb under 2021. For the study in its entirety: Multivisceral, liver-intestinal, or isolated intestinal transplants were received by the recipients. Anti-thymocyte globulin induction was given to all recipients, followed by maintenance tacrolimus and steroids for about 3 years. Graft-versus-host and host-versus-graft alloreactive T cell clones were tracked in the graft, circulation and bone marrow after intestinal transplantation using bulk TCR-beta CDR3 sequencing. To identify alloreactive clones, pre-transplant mixed lymphocyte reaction products were sequenced and compared with unstimulated pre-transplant donor and recipient T cells. Of the roughly 24 intestinal transplant recipients enrolled in the cohort, one of whom was a retransplant, 3 patients without pretransplant specimens were excluded. Donor T cell macrochimerism was defined as a peak of at least 4% donor T cells among recipient peripheral blood mononuclear cells. Rather than being sequenced by the commercial service, samples from three later patients were sequenced in-house on an Illumina MiSeq and processed with MiXCR.

Preparation of the library involved the immunoSEQ multiplex PCR assay. For most patients, genomic DNA was isolated with the Qiagen DNeasy Blood and Tissue Kit and sent frozen to Adaptive Biotechnologies for TCR sequencing. Adaptive Biotechnologies carried out high-throughput TCR-beta CDR3 sequencing of genomic DNA for most patients. Turning to the authors' computational methods: TCR sequencing data for 18 patients were retrieved from Adaptive's ImmunoSEQ software; three other patients were processed with MiXCR and VDJtools. To correct CD4 versus CD8 sorting errors, any sequence found in both subsets at a frequency ratio below 5:1 was removed. CDR3 nucleotide sequences shared by donor and recipient were removed because the origin of these sequences could not be assigned. Alloreactive clones required at least 2-fold expansion over unstimulated cells and minimum CFSE-low frequency of 0.002% (template counts) or 0.001% (read counts). Mappable clones were those detected in sequenced pre-transplant spleen, lymph node, or MLR CFSE-low populations of the donor or recipient. Cumulative frequency of alloreactive clones was calculated as a percentage of all sequences weighted by copy number. TCRdb mirrors the immuneACCESS table, restricted to in-frame sequences. Some clones are absent from its copies; in checked studies, under half trace to an unresolved V gene, and the reason for the others is unknown. The V and J calls and clone size are taken from that table; D and trimming were inferred from the DNA. The sample table lists some 110,000 clones, more than 85% of them with a count of one. The top ten clones comprise 1% to 1.5% of the sample.

Looking up the germline V gene (reference sequence) yields CDR1 SGHAT and CDR2 FQDESV. V lost 5 bases and J lost 0 bases, and the count of bases not matched to a germline gene is 4. Including cysteine and phenylalanine, the CDR3 has 15 amino acids. This entry keeps only the CDR3 DNA: 45 bases, framed from base 1. Overall study outcomes, separate from this receptor: In patients with donor T cell macrochimerism, the allografts had high GvH to HvG T cell clonal ratios. Early after transplant, peak levels of circulating GvH clones were found to be associated with declines in HvG clones. GvH clones were detected in recipient bone marrow, and some appeared earlier in ileal mucosa or blood, consistent with an intestinal mucosal origin. The relatively low number and heterogeneity of intestinal transplant patients limited the conclusions.

Explained via the paper, the time point label denotes: cells obtained before transplantation from donor or recipient. CD3+CD4+ and CD3+CD8+ populations were FACS-sorted from unstimulated pre-transplant donor and recipient cells taken from spleen or lymph nodes. The source is a human donor who was the organ donor for an intestinal transplant. The source was unstimulated CD8+ T cells sorted from spleen or lymph node cells, collected before transplant. The chain is assembled from TRBV11-1 and TRBJ2-1, with TRBD2 identical over 7 junction bases. The DNA reads as follows: TGTGCCAGCAGCATTAGCGGGTTCTCCTACAATGAGCAGTTCTTC. This encodes CASSISGFSYNEQFF.